The clone carrying this T cell receptor beta chain was found a few times. This record belongs to a study of blood T cell repertoires in COVID-19. The overall study: Sites across the United States, Italy and Spain contributed samples from acute and convalescent COVID-19.

The authors' processing: Quantification of nucleated cells was approximated via reference gene primer amplification. Using immunoSEQ multiplex PCR, the repertoire was profiled, and TCRdb retains in-frame clones only, with some absent. The V and J calls and clone size come from that table; D and trimming were worked out from the DNA. This table holds about 65,000 clones, about 82% found once. V lost 5 bases and J lost 9; bases outside the gene matches: 14. The CDR3 extends over 16 amino acids. Germline lookup yields CDR1 SEHNR and CDR2 FQNEAQ (reference sequence). The receptor was isolated from a human donor in a cohort sampled during active COVID-19. V gene TRBV7-9 combines with J gene TRBJ2-3; 10 nucleotides match TRBD1. Input material: peripheral blood. CDR3 coding DNA: TGTGCCAGCAGCGACCGGGACAGGGGAATTAATGAGACGCAGTATTTT. Protein product: CASSDRDRGINETQYF.